Given below is one T cell receptor beta chain in context. Its target is unknown. CDR1 and CDR2 (germline): KGHDR, SFDVKD. The CDR3 extends over 15 amino acids. Deletions cut 7 bases from V and 2 bases from J, with 15 bases between. The treatment was: approximately 18 received Ad26.COV2.S at low or high dose, single or two shots; a few received placebo; per-sample allocation not given. Samples were taken on day 63 after the first vaccine or placebo injection. These data originate in a study of Ad26.COV2.S vaccination and SARS-CoV-2 variants. Study-level information: By the intramuscular route, Ad26.COV2.S was given once, or twice 56 days apart.

Study observations and caveats: Measures of TCR breadth and depth may have fallen short of total T cell responses.

Repertoires were generated with immunoSEQ multiplex PCR, while TCRdb's copy carries only in-frame clones and drops some. Of over 300,000 clones listed, about 80% are singletons. The TCR sequence derives from a person between 18 and 65 years old who received the Ad26.COV2.S COVID-19 vaccine or a placebo. The chain has TRBV24-1 and TRBJ2-3; no reliable D call. The input for sequencing was peripheral blood, taken in a trial of Ad26.COV2.S vaccine versus placebo. The CDR3, as DNA: TGTGCCACCAGCGCTAAACCCGGAACCACAGATACGCAGTATTTT. Amino acid sequence: CATSAKPGTTDTQYF.